What follows are 18 T cell receptor beta chains derived from one specimen sequenced in a study of blood T cell repertoires in COVID-19. Data came from immunoSEQ multiplex PCR; TCRdb stores just in-frame clones and leaves some out. The repertoire holds roughly 250,000 clones, about 80% seen once, with less than 5.5% in the top ten. Specimen: peripheral blood. The receptors come from a man aged 50-59 years with active or convalescent COVID-19.

The rearrangement links TRBV19 to TRBJ2-1; possibly TRBD2 for D (5 bases). Trimming removed 3 bases at V and 5 bases at J, with 17 bases between. This CDR3 is 16 amino acids long. Germline CDR1 and CDR2: LNHDA and SQIVND (reference sequence). The CDR3 region is CASSIRGGGGNNEQFF. In nucleotides, the CDR3 is TGTGCCAGTAGTATCCGCGGCGGAGGAGGTAACAATGAGCAGTTCTTC.

The chain couples TRBV11-2 to TRBJ1-5, with 8 bases identical to TRBD1. V was clipped by 0 bases and J by 3 bases; unmatched bases: 7. Germline lookup yields CDR1 SGHAT and CDR2 FQNNGV. The CDR3 consists of 17 residues. CDR3 in DNA: TGTGCCAGCAGCTTAGATCCCGGCCAGGGGGCCAATCAGCCCCAGCATTTT. Protein product: CASSLDPGQGANQPQHF.

This clone showed up just once. The chain links TRBV24-1 to TRBJ2-3; weak D call: TRBD1 (5 bases). V lost 5 bases and J 6 bases, leaving 14 bases between the germline ends. There are 14 residues in the CDR3. From germline, CDR1 is KGHDR and CDR2 SFDVKD. In nucleotides, the CDR3 is TGTGCCACCAGTGGGGGCGTAACACTCGATACGCAGTATTTT. This encodes CATSGGVTLDTQYF.

This clone was counted a few times. The chain recombines TRBV5-4 with TRBJ2-2, with 9 nucleotides matching TRBD2. The CDR3 covers 17 residues. Trimming removed 4 bases from V and 2 bases from J; junction bases left unmatched: 9. Germline CDR1 reads SGHNT; CDR2 reads YYREEE (reference sequence). The CDR3 DNA follows: TGTGCCAGCAGCCCCGGGATGCGGGGGGGAAACACCGGGGAGCTGTTTTTT. Translation: CASSPGMRGGNTGELFF.

The rearrangement links TRBV2 to TRBJ2-1; TRBD2 aligns across 13 bases. Trimming at V came to 2 bases and at J to 8 bases, leaving 6 bases not matched to a gene. The CDR3 length is 16 residues. Germline V gene lookup returns CDR1 SNHLY and CDR2 FYNNEI. The DNA of the CDR3 is TGTGCCAGCAGTGAAACTAGCGGGGGGGCGATTGATGAGCAGTTCTTC. This encodes CASSETSGGAIDEQFF.

The V and J genes are TRBV19 and TRBJ2-5; 8 nucleotides align to TRBD1. Per the germline V gene, CDR1 is LNHDA and CDR2 is SQIVND (reference sequence). The CDR3 is 19 amino acids. The V segment lost 3 bases and the J segment 2 bases; nucleotides outside the gene matches: 17. As DNA, the CDR3 is TGTGCCAGTAGTATTAGAAGTCCTATGACAGGGGTTATACAAGAGACCCAGTACTTC. Its protein is CASSIRSPMTGVIQETQYF.

This clone was found a few times. The chain recombines TRBV5-1 with TRBJ1-1, with 8 bases lining up with TRBD1. The germline CDR1 and CDR2 sequences are SGHRS and YFSETQ. V lost 4 bases to trimming and J lost 4 bases; unmatched junction nucleotides: 6. The CDR3 is 14 residues long. As DNA, the CDR3 is TGCGCCAGCAGCACAGACAGGGGAGTCACTGAAGCTTTCTTT. Residues: CASSTDRGVTEAFF.

This chain joins TRBV30 and TRBJ1-3; D gene unclear. This CDR3 has 13 residues. Germline V gives CDR1 GTSNPN, CDR2 SVGIG (reference sequence). V was cut by 2 bases and J by 0 bases, with 5 bases left in between. CDR3 nucleotides: TGTGCCTGGAGTATAAACTCTGGAAACACCATATATTTT. This encodes CAWSINSGNTIYF.

The chain links TRBV2 to TRBJ2-5; D perhaps matches TRBD1 (6 bases). Trimming removed 5 bases at V and 5 bases at J, with 27 bases between. Germline V gives CDR1 SNHLY, CDR2 FYNNEI. There are 18 residues in the CDR3. The CDR3 bases are TGTGCCAGCAGTCTTTCCTCCCGGGACATCATAACGGATGAGACCCAGTACTTC. It codes for CASSLSSRDIITDETQYF.

As DNA, the CDR3 is TGCGCCAGCAGCTCGACAGGGCAGAGCTCTGGGGCCAACGTCCTGACTTTC. Translation gives CASSSTGQSSGANVLTF. V usage is TRBV5-1 and J usage is TRBJ2-6, with 7 nucleotides matching TRBD1. Germline CDR1 reads SGHRS; CDR2 reads YFSETQ. V lost 3 bases, J lost 0 bases, and 6 bases stayed unmatched. The CDR3 spans 17 residues.

This clone appeared once. The chain joins TRBV7-9 to TRBJ2-7, with D possibly being TRBD2 (6 bases). V was cut by 0 bases and J by 3 bases, with 18 bases left in between. Germline loops: CDR1 SEHNR, CDR2 FQNEAQ (reference sequence). There are 17 residues in the CDR3. CDR3 protein: CASSLAGGSLLFYEQYF. The CDR3 region has the DNA TGTGCCAGCAGCTTAGCGGGGGGAAGCTTGTTATTCTACGAGCAGTACTTC.

The table lists this clone with a count of one. The chain has TRBV27 and TRBJ1-2, with D uncertain. Germline V gives CDR1 MNHEY, CDR2 SMNVEV (reference sequence). Trimming shortened V by 7 bases and J by 7 bases, and 16 bases separated the two germline ends. The length of the CDR3 is 13 residues. The CDR3 nucleotides read TGTGCCAGCACCCCCCTCCCGGGTGGTGGCTACACCTTC. It specifies CASTPLPGGGYTF.

The V gene is TRBV19, the J gene TRBJ1-6, with TRBD1 as a possible D gene (6 bases). Trimming removed 3 bases from V and 7 bases from J, with 16 bases in between. CDR1 and CDR2 from the germline V gene are LNHDA and SQIVND (reference sequence). This CDR3 contains 16 residues. CDR3 sequence (DNA): TGTGCCAGTAGTATCCTGGGGGCTAAAAAAAATTCACCCCTCCACTTT. Protein product: CASSILGAKKNSPLHF.

The chain couples TRBV16 to TRBJ2-5; D is ambiguous. Trimming took off 2 bases at V and 1 base at J, with 5 bases between the two ends. The CDR3 is 13 residues long. The germline V gene encodes CDR1 KGHSY and CDR2 FQNENV. CDR3 coding DNA: TGTGCCAGCAGCCAAATAGTCCAAGAGACCCAGTACTTC. Residues: CASSQIVQETQYF.

The chain is built from TRBV24-1 and TRBJ2-1; 11 nucleotides agree with TRBD2. The germline V gene has CDR1 KGHDR and CDR2 SFDVKD. The J segment lost 0 bases and the V segment lost 4 bases, leaving 7 bases of the junction unmatched. The CDR3 is 18 residues long. The CDR3: CATSEAGTSGLSYNEQFF. For the CDR3, the DNA is TGTGCCACCAGTGAGGCCGGGACTAGCGGCCTCTCCTACAATGAGCAGTTCTTC.

This rearrangement joins TRBV5-1 to TRBJ1-2; D may be TRBD1 (6 bases). The germline CDR1 and CDR2 sequences are SGHRS and YFSETQ. The V end was cut by 0 bases, the J end by 4 bases, with 13 bases between. CDR3 length equals 15 residues. The CDR3 is CASSLGNRALYGYTF. DNA for the CDR3: TGCGCCAGCAGCTTGGGTAACAGGGCCCTCTATGGCTACACCTTC.

This chain uses TRBV5-5 with TRBJ1-1, with TRBD1 as a possible D gene (5 bases). The CDR3 runs to 15 residues. V was cut by 0 bases and J by 3 bases, with 12 bases left in between. The germline gives CDR1 SGHKS, CDR2 YYEKEE (reference sequence). As DNA, the CDR3 is TGTGCCAGCAGCTTGGGCTTGGGGGGAGACACTGAAGCTTTCTTT. This encodes CASSLGLGGDTEAFF. The full variable domain, completed using reference TRBV5-5 and TRBJ1-1, is DAGVTQSPTHLIKTRGQQVTLRCSPISGHKSVSWYQQVLGQGPQFIFQYYEKEERGRGNFPDRFSARQFPNYSSELNVNALLLGDSALYLCASSLGLGGDTEAFFGQGTRLTVV.

For the CDR3, the DNA is TGTGCCAGCAGCTCCCTGACTAGCGGTCGACAAGAGACCCAGTACTTC. It is translated as CASSSLTSGRQETQYF. This chain links TRBV7-2 with TRBJ2-5; 9 bases fit TRBD2. CDR3 length: 16 amino acids. V lost 4 bases and J lost 2; bases outside the gene matches: 8. Germline V gene lookup returns CDR1 SGHTA and CDR2 FQGNSA.